What follows are 15 T cell receptor beta chains derived from one specimen sequenced in a study of cytomegalovirus exposure and HLA in healthy donors. Primers for the PCR totalled 60 Vbeta and 13 Jbeta. Clones were sequenced by immunoSEQ multiplex PCR, and TCRdb holds only the in-frame ones, with some missing. The sample carries about 170,000 clones, roughly 81% recorded once. The sample was PBMCs. The receptors were sampled from a man between 18 and 29 years old in good health and CMV-seropositive.

The chain carries TRBV5-4 and TRBJ2-5, with D uncertain. CDR1 and CDR2 (germline): SGHNT, YYREEE (reference sequence). Trimming took 6 bases from V and 5 from J, leaving 11 bases between them. The CDR3 totals 12 residues. The CDR3 DNA sequence: TGTGCCAGCAACGGTAGCCCGGAGACCCAGTACTTC. This gives the protein CASNGSPETQYF.

The chain employs TRBV4-2 and TRBJ1-4; 8 bases line up with TRBD1. V was clipped by 4 bases and J by 3 bases; unmatched bases: 7. The CDR3 has 16 residues. CDR1 is LGHNA and CDR2 is YNFKEQ in the germline V gene. CDR3: CASSPDRGFANEKLFF. In nucleotides, the CDR3 is TGTGCCAGCAGCCCTGACAGGGGATTCGCTAATGAAAAACTGTTTTTT.

This clone was seen only a few times. This chain links TRBV9 with TRBJ2-5; tentative D call: TRBD2 (6 bases). This CDR3 comprises 15 residues. CDR1 and CDR2 (germline): SGDLS, YYNGEE. V was cut by 3 bases and J by 5 bases, with 17 bases left in between. DNA for the CDR3: TGTGCCAGCAGCGCCGGGGGACTCGGAGGGGAGACCCAGTACTTC. It encodes CASSAGGLGGETQYF.

The chain is built from TRBV6-6 and TRBJ2-5, with D possibly matching TRBD2 (6 bases). The J call may be incorrect, as the DNA end agrees better with TRBJ2-7. The CDR3 extends over 13 amino acids. The germline V gene has CDR1 MNHNY and CDR2 SVGAGI (reference sequence). Written as DNA, the CDR3 is TGTGCCAGCAGGACGGAGGGTACCTACGAGCAGTACTTC. It translates to CASRTEGTYEQYF.

The chain has TRBV10-3 and TRBJ2-7, with a weak D call TRBD1 (6 bases). This CDR3 is 16 amino acids long. Germline V gene data show CDR1 as ENHRY and CDR2 as SYGVKD. V lost 5 bases to trimming and J lost 3 bases, with 20 bases between them. CDR3 sequence (DNA): TGTGCCATCAGTCAATCAGGGGCTCAACAGTACTACGAGCAGTACTTC. Translating gives CAISQSGAQQYYEQYF.

Comments on this clone: Mismatch with germline at one junction end may stem from a read error. The chain is built from TRBV7-7 and TRBJ2-3; 9 bases are a match to TRBD2. The germline gives CDR1 SSHAT, CDR2 FNYEAQ (reference sequence). The CDR3 runs to 14 residues. DNA for the CDR3: TGTGCTAGCAGCTTAGGGCGGGGGGGGTATACGCAGTATTTT. Translated: CASSLGRGGYTQYF.

The chain employs TRBV7-9 and TRBJ2-1, with a possible D match to TRBD1 (6 bases). Per germline, CDR1 SEHNR and CDR2 FQNEAQ (reference sequence). Trimming took off 10 bases at V and 5 bases at J, with 9 bases between the two ends. The CDR3 has 11 residues. The CDR3: CATAGDNEQFF. The CDR3 region has the DNA TGTGCCACTGCAGGGGACAATGAGCAGTTCTTC.

This chain uses TRBV10-3 with TRBJ1-4, with 7 bases aligning to TRBD1. The germline gives CDR1 ENHRY, CDR2 SYGVKD. After removal of 3 bases from V and 14 bases from J, the junction contained 12 bases not matched to a gene. The CDR3 covers 14 residues. In nucleotides, the CDR3 is TGTGCCATCAGTGAAGACCGACAGGGCCTAGGTCTGTTTTTT. Translation: CAISEDRQGLGLFF.

Only a few counts were recorded for this clone. The rearrangement uses TRBV4-2 and TRBJ2-3; 9 bases agree with TRBD2. Germline CDR1 is LGHNA and CDR2 is YNFKEQ. Trimming cost V 0 bases and J 4 bases; bases outside gene matches: 5. The CDR3 has 16 residues. The CDR3 DNA reads as TGTGCCAGCAGCCAAGATTCCGCGGGGGGGCCAGATACGCAGTATTTT. Its translation: CASSQDSAGGPDTQYF.

This clone is a singleton in its sample. The chain has TRBV5-4 and TRBJ2-3, with 11 nucleotides matching TRBD2. With 5 bases clipped from V and 1 base from J, the junction kept 9 bases outside the gene matches. The CDR3 consists of 17 residues. Germline assignment: CDR1 SGHNT and CDR2 YYREEE (reference sequence). CDR3 coding DNA: TGTGCCAGCAGGAATAGTAGCGGGGGGGCCGGCACAGATACGCAGTATTTT. It translates to CASRNSSGGAGTDTQYF.

V is TRBV25-1 and J is TRBJ2-7; D gene unclear. Germline CDR1 is MGHDK and CDR2 is SYGVNS. V was pared by 3 bases and J by 4 bases, with 7 bases between. The CDR3 totals 12 residues. DNA for the CDR3: TGTGCCAGCAGTGAGGCTGATTACGAGCAGTACTTC. This gives the protein CASSEADYEQYF.

CDR3 in DNA: TGTGCCAGTAGTACGACAGTTTGGGAGCAGTTCTTC. It codes for CASSTTVWEQFF. The chain employs TRBV19 and TRBJ2-1; D is perhaps TRBD1 (5 bases). Trimming took off 4 bases at V and 10 bases at J, with 11 bases between the two ends. This CDR3 region has 12 residues. The V gene's germline CDR1 is LNHDA and CDR2 SQIVND (reference sequence).

The chain has TRBV9 and TRBJ1-2, with D tentatively TRBD1 (5 bases). Germline values: CDR1 SGDLS, CDR2 YYNGEE. CDR3 length: 15 amino acids. V was clipped by 0 bases and J by 4 bases, with 13 bases between them. CDR3 amino acids: CASSVEPGPSYGYTF. The CDR3 nucleotides are TGTGCCAGCAGCGTAGAACCAGGGCCGAGCTATGGCTACACCTTC.

The rearrangement joins TRBV29-1 to TRBJ2-1; possible D gene TRBD1, 6 bases. Trimming left V 7 bases short and J 3 bases short, with 10 bases between. CDR3 size: 12 residues. Germline V gene sequence: CDR1 SQVTM, CDR2 ANQGSEA. The CDR3 is CSAGDNYNEQFF. The CDR3 nucleotides read TGCAGCGCTGGGGACAACTACAATGAGCAGTTCTTC.

This chain links TRBV5-5 with TRBJ2-1, with 9 bases identical to TRBD2. The CDR3 has 15 residues. V was clipped by 4 bases and J by 9 bases; unmatched bases: 11. CDR1 is SGHKS, CDR2 YYEKEE, per germline (reference sequence). The CDR3 nucleotides read TGTGCCAGCAGCCCCGGTGGGCTAGCGGGGAGTGAGCAGTTCTTC. It translates to CASSPGGLAGSEQFF.